This record looks at one T cell receptor (beta chain) sequence and its context. The antigen is undetermined. Unique molecular identifiers were present on cDNA, and template switching added a universal primer site. TCRdb passed the 5' RACE reads through MiXCR, listing each CDR3 protein once. The sample holds 500,000 to 550,000 distinct CDR3 sequences, about 20% seen once. Germline CDR1 is DFQATT and CDR2 is SNEGSKA (reference sequence). The CDR3 contains 16 residues. V gave up 6 bases and J gave up 5 bases, with 24 bases separating them. This record comes from a study of identical twins. Overall study findings and caveats: An excess of low generation probability was shown by twin-shared out-of-frame alpha sequences.

The same sample was also used in a study of yellow fever vaccine responses in identical twins.

The receptor was derived from a woman aged 18-29 years in good health. The sequenced sample was CD4+ T cells sorted from blood. This chain links TRBV20-1 with TRBJ2-3; no firm D call. The CDR3 bases are TGCAGTGCAACGCCAGCTACAACGGTTTTGGTAGATACGCAGTATTTT. Its translation: CSATPATTVLVDTQYF.